Here is one T cell receptor (beta chain) with its context. The data were obtained in a study of shared clonotypes between healthy human individuals. Selected positively for CCR7 and CD45RO-negative, naive CD8 cells excluded terminally differentiated effector memory CD45RA+ cells. TCRdb's table, derived via immunoSEQ multiplex PCR, lists solely in-frame clones and lacks some. The repertoire holds about 1,900,000 clones, with about 95% as singletons. CDR1 is SGHKS and CDR2 is YYEKEE in the germline V gene (reference sequence). CDR3 length: 15 residues. V gave up 4 bases and J gave up 0 bases, with 11 bases separating them.

This sequence originates from a man between 18 and 29 years old in good health. Sequenced input: naive CD8+ T cells sorted from blood. This rearrangement joins TRBV5-5 to TRBJ1-3, with D possibly matching TRBD1 (6 bases). The CDR3 nucleotides read TGTGCCAGCAGCGCAGGGACAAGCTCTGGAAACACCATATATTTT. Translating it yields CASSAGTSSGNTIYF.